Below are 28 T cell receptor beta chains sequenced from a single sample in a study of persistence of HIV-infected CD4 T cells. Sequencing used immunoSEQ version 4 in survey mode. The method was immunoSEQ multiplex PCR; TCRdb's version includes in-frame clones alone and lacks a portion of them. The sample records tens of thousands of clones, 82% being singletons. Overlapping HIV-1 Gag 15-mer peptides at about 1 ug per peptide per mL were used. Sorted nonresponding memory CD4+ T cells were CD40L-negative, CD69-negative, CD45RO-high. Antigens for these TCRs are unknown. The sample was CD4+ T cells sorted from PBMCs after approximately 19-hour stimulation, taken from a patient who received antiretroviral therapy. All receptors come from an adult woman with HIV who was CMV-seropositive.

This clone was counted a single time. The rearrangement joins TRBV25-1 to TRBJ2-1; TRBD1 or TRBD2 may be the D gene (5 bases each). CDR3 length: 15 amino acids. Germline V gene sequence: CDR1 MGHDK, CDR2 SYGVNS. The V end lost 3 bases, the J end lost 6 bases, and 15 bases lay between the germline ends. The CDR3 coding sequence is TGTGCCAGCAGTGACCTCTCTTGGGGGATCAATGAGCAGTTCTTC. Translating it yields CASSDLSWGINEQFF.

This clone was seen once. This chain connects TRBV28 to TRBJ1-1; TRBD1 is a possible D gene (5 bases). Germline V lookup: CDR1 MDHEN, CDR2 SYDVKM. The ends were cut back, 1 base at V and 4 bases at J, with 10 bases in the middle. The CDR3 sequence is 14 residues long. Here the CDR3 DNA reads TGTGCCAGCAGTTTATACGACAGCCTCACTGAAGCTTTCTTT. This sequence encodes CASSLYDSLTEAFF.

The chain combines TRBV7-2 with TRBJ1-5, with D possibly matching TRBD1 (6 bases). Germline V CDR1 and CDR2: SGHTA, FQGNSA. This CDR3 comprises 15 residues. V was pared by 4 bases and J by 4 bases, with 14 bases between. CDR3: CASSYDNGQNQPQHF. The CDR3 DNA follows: TGTGCCAGCAGCTACGATAACGGACAGAATCAGCCCCAGCATTTT.

CDR3 nucleotides: TGCAGCGTTGAAGTCCGGACGGGAGCTAGGGAGACCCAGTACTTC. Amino acids: CSVEVRTGARETQYF. The chain combines TRBV29-1 with TRBJ2-5; maybe TRBD2 (6 bases). CDR1 and CDR2 (germline): SQVTM, ANQGSEA. This CDR3 comprises 15 residues. Trimming removed 1 base at V and 5 bases at J, with 17 bases between.

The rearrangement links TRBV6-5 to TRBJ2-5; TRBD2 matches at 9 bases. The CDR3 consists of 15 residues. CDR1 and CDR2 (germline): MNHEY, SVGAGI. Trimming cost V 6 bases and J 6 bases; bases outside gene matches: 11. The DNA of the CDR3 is TGTGCCAGCAGCCTGAACCCGCCTAGCGGGAAGACCCAGTACTTC. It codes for CASSLNPPSGKTQYF.

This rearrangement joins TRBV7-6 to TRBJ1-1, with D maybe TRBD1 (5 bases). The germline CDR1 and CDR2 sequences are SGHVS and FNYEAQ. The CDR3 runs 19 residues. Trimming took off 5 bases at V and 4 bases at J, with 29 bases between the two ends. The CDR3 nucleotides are TGTGCCAGCAGCCCAGGGCCGTTTCGCGCCCGACGGGATAGCACTGAAGCTTTCTTT. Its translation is CASSPGPFRARRDSTEAFF.

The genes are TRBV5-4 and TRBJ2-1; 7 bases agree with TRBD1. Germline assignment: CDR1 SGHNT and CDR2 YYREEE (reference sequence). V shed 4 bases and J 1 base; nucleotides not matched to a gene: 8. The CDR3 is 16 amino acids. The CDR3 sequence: CASSRTGVSSYNEQFF. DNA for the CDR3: TGTGCCAGCAGCCGAACAGGGGTTAGTTCCTACAATGAGCAGTTCTTC. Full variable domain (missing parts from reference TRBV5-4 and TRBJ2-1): ETGVTQSPTHLIKTRGQQVTLRCSSQSGHNTVSWYQQALGQGPQFIFQYYREEENGRGNFPPRFSGLQFPNYSSELNVNALELDDSALYLCASSRTGVSSYNEQFFGPGTRLTVL.

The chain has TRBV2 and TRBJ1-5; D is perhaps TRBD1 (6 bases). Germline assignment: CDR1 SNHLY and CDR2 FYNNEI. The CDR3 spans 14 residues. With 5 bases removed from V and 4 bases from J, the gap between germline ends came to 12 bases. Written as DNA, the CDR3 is TGTGCCAGCAGTTATTCGCAGGGGAATCAGCCCCAGCATTTT. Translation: CASSYSQGNQPQHF.

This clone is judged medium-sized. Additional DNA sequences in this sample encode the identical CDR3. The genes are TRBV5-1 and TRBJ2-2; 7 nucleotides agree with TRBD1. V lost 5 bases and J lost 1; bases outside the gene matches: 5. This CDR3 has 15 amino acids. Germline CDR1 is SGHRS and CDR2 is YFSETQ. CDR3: CASREAGGNTGELFF. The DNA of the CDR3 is TGCGCCAGCAGAGAGGCAGGGGGGAACACCGGGGAGCTGTTTTTT.

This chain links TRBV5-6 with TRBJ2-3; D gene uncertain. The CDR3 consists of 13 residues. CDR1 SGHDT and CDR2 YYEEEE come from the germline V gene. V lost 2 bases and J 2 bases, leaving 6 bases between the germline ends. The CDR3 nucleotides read TGTGCCAGCAGCTTTGGCTCCACAGATACGCAGTATTTT. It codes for CASSFGSTDTQYF.

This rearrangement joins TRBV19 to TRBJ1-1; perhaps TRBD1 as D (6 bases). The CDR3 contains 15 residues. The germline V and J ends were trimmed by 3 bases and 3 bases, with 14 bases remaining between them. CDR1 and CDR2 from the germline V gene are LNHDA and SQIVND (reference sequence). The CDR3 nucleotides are TGTGCCAGTAGTATCTCGTGGGGGCGAGACACTGAAGCTTTCTTT. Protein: CASSISWGRDTEAFF.

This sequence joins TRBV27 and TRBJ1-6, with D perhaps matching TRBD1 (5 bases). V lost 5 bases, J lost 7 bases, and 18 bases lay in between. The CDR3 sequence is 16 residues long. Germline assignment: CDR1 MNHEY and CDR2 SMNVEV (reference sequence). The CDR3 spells CASSPRVGAANSPLHF. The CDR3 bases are TGTGCCAGCAGTCCCCGGGTAGGGGCAGCCAATTCACCCCTCCACTTT.

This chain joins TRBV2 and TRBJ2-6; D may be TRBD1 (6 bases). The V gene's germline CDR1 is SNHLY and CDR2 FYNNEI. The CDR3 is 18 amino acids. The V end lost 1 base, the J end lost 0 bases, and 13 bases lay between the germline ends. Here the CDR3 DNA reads TGTGCCAGCAGTGAAGTCGGGACAAGAAACTCTGGGGCCAACGTCCTGACTTTC. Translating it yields CASSEVGTRNSGANVLTF.

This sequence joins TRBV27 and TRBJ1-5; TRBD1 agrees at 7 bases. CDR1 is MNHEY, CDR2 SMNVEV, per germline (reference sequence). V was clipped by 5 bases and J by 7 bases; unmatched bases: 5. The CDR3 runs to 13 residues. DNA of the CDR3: TGTGCCAGCAGTCTGTACAGGGGACAGCCCCAGCATTTT. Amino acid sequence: CASSLYRGQPQHF.

CDR3 amino acids: CASSDGTGAVMGAFF. The CDR3, as DNA: TGCGCCAGCAGTGATGGGACAGGGGCAGTAATGGGAGCTTTCTTT. This chain joins TRBV10-1 and TRBJ1-1; 10 bases fit TRBD1. The CDR3 covers 15 residues. The germline gives CDR1 WNHNN, CDR2 SYGVQD (reference sequence). The V segment lost 3 bases and the J segment 10 bases; nucleotides outside the gene matches: 11.

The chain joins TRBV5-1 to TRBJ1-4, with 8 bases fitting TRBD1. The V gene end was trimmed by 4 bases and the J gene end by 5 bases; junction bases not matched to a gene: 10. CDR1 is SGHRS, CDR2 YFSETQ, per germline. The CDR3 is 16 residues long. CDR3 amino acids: CASSRGTGARNEKLFF. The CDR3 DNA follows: TGCGCCAGCAGCCGTGGGACAGGAGCCCGAAATGAAAAACTGTTTTTT.

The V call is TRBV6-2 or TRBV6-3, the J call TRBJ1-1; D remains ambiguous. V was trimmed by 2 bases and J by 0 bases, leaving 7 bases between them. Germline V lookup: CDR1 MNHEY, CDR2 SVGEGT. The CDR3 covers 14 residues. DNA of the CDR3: TGTGCCAGCAGTTACAAGGTCTTGAACACTGAAGCTTTCTTT. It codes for CASSYKVLNTEAFF.

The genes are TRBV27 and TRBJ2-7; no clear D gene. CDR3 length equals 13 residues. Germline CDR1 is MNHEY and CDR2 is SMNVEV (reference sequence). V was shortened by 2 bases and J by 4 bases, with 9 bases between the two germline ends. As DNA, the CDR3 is TGTGCCAGCAGTTTAGGGATTGATTACGAGCAGTACTTC. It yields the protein CASSLGIDYEQYF.

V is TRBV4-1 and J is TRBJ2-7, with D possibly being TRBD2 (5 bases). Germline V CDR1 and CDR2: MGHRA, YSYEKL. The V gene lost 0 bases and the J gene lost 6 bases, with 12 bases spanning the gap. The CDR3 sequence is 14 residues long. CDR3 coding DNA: TGCGCCAGCAGCCAAGATTCACTAGAGGGCGAGCAGTACTTC. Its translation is CASSQDSLEGEQYF.

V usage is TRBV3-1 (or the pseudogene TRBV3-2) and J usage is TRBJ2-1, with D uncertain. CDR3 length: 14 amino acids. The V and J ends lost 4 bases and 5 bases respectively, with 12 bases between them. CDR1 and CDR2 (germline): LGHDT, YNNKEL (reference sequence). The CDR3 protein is CASSLSRNDNEQFF. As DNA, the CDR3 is TGTGCCAGCAGCCTTTCCAGGAACGACAATGAGCAGTTCTTC.

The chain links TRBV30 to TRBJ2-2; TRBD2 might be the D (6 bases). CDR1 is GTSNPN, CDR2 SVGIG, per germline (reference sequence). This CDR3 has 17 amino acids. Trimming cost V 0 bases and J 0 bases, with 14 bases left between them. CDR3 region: CAWSVRDGGANTGELFF. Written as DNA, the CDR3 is TGTGCCTGGAGTGTACGGGACGGGGGAGCGAACACCGGGGAGCTGTTTTTT.

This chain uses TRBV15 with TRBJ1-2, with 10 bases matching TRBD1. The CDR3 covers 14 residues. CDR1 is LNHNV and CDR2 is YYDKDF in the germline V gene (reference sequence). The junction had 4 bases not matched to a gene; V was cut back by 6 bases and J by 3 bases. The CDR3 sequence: CATRVDRGDYGYTF. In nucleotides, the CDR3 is TGTGCCACCAGGGTGGACAGGGGGGACTATGGCTACACCTTC.

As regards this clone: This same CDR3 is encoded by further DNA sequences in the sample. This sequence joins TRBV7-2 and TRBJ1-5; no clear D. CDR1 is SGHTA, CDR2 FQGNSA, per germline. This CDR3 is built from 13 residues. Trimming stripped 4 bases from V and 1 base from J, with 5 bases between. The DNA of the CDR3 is TGTGCCAGCAGCTCGTACAGCAATCAGCCCCAGCATTTT. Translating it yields CASSSYSNQPQHF.

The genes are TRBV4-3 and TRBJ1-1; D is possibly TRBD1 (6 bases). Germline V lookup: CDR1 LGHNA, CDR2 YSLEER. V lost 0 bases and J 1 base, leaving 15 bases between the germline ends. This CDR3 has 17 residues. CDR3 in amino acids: CASSQDSVGQRNTEAFF. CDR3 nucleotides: TGCGCCAGCAGCCAAGATAGTGTAGGACAGCGGAACACTGAAGCTTTCTTT.

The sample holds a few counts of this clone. In nucleotides, the CDR3 is TGTGCCAGCAGTGAAAAAAGGGCGGGCGAAGCTTTCTTT. Its translation: CASSEKRAGEAFF. The chain has TRBV6-1 and TRBJ1-1; D is unresolved. V was cut by 2 bases and J by 8 bases, with 12 bases left in between. Germline V lookup: CDR1 MNHNS, CDR2 SASEGT. This CDR3 contains 13 residues.

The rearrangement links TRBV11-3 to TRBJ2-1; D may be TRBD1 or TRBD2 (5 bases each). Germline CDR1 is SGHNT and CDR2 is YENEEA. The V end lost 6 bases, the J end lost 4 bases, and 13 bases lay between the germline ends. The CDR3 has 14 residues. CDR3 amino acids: CASRNRDGYNEQFF. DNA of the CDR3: TGTGCCAGCAGAAACCGGGACGGATACAATGAGCAGTTCTTC.

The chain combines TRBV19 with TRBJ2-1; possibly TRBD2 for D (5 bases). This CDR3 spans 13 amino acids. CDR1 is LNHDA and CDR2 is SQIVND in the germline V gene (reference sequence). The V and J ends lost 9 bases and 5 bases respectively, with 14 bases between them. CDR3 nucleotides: TGTGCCAGCAGCTTGCGGACTCACAATGAGCAGTTCTTC. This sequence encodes CASSLRTHNEQFF.

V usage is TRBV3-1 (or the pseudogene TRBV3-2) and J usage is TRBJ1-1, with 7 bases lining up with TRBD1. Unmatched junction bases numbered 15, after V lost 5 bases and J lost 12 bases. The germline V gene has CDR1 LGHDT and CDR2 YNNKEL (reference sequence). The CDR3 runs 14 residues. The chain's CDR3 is CASSSPGQGEKSFF. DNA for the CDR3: TGTGCCAGCAGCTCCCCGGGGCAGGGGGAGAAGTCTTTCTTT.